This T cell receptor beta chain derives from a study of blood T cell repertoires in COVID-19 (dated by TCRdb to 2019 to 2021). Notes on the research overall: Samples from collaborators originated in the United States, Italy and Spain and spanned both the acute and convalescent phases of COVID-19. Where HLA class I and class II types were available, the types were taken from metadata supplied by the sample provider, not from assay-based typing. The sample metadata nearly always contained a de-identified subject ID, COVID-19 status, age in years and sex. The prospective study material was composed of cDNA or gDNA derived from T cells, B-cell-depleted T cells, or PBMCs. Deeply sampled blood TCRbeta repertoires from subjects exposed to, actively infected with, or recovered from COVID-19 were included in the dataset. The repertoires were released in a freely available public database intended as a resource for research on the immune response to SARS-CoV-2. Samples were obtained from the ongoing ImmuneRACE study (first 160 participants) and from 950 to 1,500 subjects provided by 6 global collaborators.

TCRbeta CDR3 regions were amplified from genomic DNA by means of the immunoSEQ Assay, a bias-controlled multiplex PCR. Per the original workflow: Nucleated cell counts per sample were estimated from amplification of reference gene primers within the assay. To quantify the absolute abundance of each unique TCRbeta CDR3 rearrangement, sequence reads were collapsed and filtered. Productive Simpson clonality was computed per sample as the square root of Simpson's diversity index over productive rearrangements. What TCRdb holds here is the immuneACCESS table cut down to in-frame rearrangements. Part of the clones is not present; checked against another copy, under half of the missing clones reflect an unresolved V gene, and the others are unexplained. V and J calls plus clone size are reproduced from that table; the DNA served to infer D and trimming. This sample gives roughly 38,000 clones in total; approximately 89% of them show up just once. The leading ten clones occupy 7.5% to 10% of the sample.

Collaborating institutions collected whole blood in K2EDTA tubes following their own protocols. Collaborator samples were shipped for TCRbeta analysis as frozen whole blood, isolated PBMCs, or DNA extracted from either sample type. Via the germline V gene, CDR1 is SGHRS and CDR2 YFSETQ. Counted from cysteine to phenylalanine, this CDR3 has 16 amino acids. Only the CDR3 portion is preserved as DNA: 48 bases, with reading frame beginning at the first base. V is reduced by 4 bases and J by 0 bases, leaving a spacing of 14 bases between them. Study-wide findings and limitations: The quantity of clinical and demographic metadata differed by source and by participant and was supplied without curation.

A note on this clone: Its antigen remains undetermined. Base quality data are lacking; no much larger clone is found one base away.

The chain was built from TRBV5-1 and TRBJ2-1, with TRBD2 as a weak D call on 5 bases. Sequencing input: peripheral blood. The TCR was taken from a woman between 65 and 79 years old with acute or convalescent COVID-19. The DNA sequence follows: TGCGCCAGCAGCGCCCGGGCGGGCCACTCCTACAATGAGCAGTTCTTC. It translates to CASSARAGHSYNEQFF.